This T cell receptor (beta chain) was retrieved from a study of response to subunit inactivated influenza vaccine (dated by TCRdb to between 2017 and 2018). Background on the whole study: Deep quantitative T cell receptor repertoire profiling was used in the study to track responses to a trivalent subunit inactivated influenza vaccine.

Results the study describes overall, beyond this receptor: According to the authors, only a limited number of new T cells may be recruited by each seasonal influenza vaccination.

This clonotype was seen ten or more times. The antigen it recognizes is unknown. It has no much larger one-base neighbor in the sample; base qualities were not kept. The library relied on RT-PCR. TCRdb records Illumina HiSeq 2500 as the sequencer. Using fastp trimming at Q25 and MiXCR clonotype assembly, TCRdb reanalyzed the public sequencing data and kept in-frame beta chains. Rows with one shared CDR3 protein collapse into an entry with the most common genes and DNA. The sample yields hundreds of thousands of distinct CDR3 sequences; approximately 7.6% were counted once. Approximately 12% of the sample is in the top ten clones. Taken from cysteine to phenylalanine, the CDR3 has 12 residues. Only CDR3 DNA remains: 36 bases, in frame from the first base. The junction carries 10 bases between V and J, which are trimmed by 7 bases and 0 bases respectively. The germline V gene provides CDR1 SQVTM and CDR2 ANQGSEA.

The TCR was taken from a man aged 45 to 70 who received an inactivated influenza vaccine. Donor details come from another sample of the same person, matched by shared clones. The sequenced sample was PBMCs from blood, obtained roughly 24 months after vaccination. This chain joins TRBV29-1 to TRBJ2-7; possibly the D gene is TRBD2, per 5 matching bases. The DNA sequence is as follows: TGCAGCGCCCGCGAGGGCTCCTACGAGCAGTACTTC. Its protein reads: CSAREGSYEQYF.